This passage covers 9 T cell receptor beta chains from one sample sequenced in a study of blood T cell repertoires in COVID-19. Sequencing was performed with immunoSEQ multiplex PCR; in TCRdb, only in-frame clones are kept and a portion is missing. The repertoire includes around 500,000 clones, less than 90% of them detected once, and roughly 8.5% sits in the top ten. What was sequenced was PBMCs or T cells enriched from blood (not recorded which). The receptors here all came from a woman aged 55-75 years who had recovered from COVID-19.

This clone is a singleton in its sample. The chain couples TRBV10-3 to TRBJ2-7, with 10 bases lining up with TRBD2. V gave up 4 bases and J gave up 7 bases; unmatched junction bases: 7. This CDR3 region has 14 residues. Germline values: CDR1 ENHRY, CDR2 SYGVKD. This CDR3 is CAISVSGGAKEQYF. The CDR3 nucleotides are TGTGCCATCAGTGTCAGCGGGGGGGCCAAGGAGCAGTACTTC.

The chain carries TRBV9 and TRBJ2-3; TRBD2 matches at 9 bases. Germline V gives CDR1 SGDLS, CDR2 YYNGEE. The ends lost 0 bases at V and 7 bases at J; junction bases unmatched: 9. The CDR3 length is 16 residues. CDR3 loop: CASSVGGSGGIYTQYF. In DNA form, the CDR3 reads TGTGCCAGCAGCGTAGGGGGTAGCGGGGGTATATATACGCAGTATTTT.

V gene TRBV4-2 combines with J gene TRBJ2-5; 8 bases fit TRBD2. This CDR3 contains 16 residues. Per the germline V gene, CDR1 is LGHNA and CDR2 is YNFKEQ. Germline trimming cut 1 base from V and 5 bases from J; bases unmatched to any gene: 9. The CDR3 nucleotides read TGTGCCAGCAGCCAAGTAAATGCGGGGGGCCCTGAGACCCAGTACTTC. This encodes CASSQVNAGGPETQYF.

The V and J genes are TRBV2 and TRBJ2-2; D remains unclear. The germline V gene has CDR1 SNHLY and CDR2 FYNNEI. V was clipped by 8 bases and J by 0 bases, with 10 bases between them. This CDR3 is built from 14 residues. The CDR3 here is CASSPGPNTGELFF. The CDR3 coding sequence is TGTGCCAGCTCGCCAGGCCCGAACACCGGGGAGCTGTTTTTT.

The chain recombines TRBV2 with TRBJ2-3, with TRBD2 identical over 7 bases. V shed 3 bases, J shed 6 bases, and the junction held 3 bases outside the gene matches. The CDR3 is 13 residues long. Looked up from germline, CDR1 is SNHLY and CDR2 is FYNNEI. The CDR3 region has the DNA TGTGCCAGCAGTGAGCTAGCGGTGGATACGCAGTATTTT. It is translated as CASSELAVDTQYF.

The V call is TRBV3-1 (or the pseudogene TRBV3-2), the J call TRBJ2-2; 15 bases align to TRBD2. The CDR3 extends over 15 amino acids. V dropped 8 bases and J dropped 5; count of bases not matched to a gene: 3. CDR1 LGHDT and CDR2 YNNKEL come from the germline V gene (reference sequence). CDR3 protein: CASGGLAGGTGELFF. DNA for the CDR3: TGTGCCAGCGGGGGACTAGCGGGAGGTACCGGGGAGCTGTTTTTT.

This sequence joins TRBV2 and TRBJ2-1; 7 bases map to TRBD2. V shed 1 base and J 7 bases; nucleotides not matched to a gene: 10. The V gene's germline CDR1 is SNHLY and CDR2 FYNNEI. This CDR3 has 16 residues. The CDR3 reads CASSEGEGSGVNEQFF. CDR3 coding DNA: TGTGCCAGCAGTGAAGGGGAGGGGAGCGGGGTAAATGAGCAGTTCTTC.

The J gene is TRBJ1-2, the V gene TRBV2; no reliable D call. Germline V gene data show CDR1 as SNHLY and CDR2 as FYNNEI. V was trimmed by 5 bases and J by 8 bases, leaving 18 bases between them. The CDR3 loop spans 14 amino acids. CDR3 DNA: TGTGCCAGCAGTTCCGGAGTTGGTTCGGGAGGCTACACCTTC. It translates to CASSSGVGSGGYTF.

Of note for this clone: This specimen includes other DNA sequences encoding the same CDR3. J is TRBJ2-2 and V is TRBV5-1; 9 bases agree with TRBD2. In germline, CDR1 is SGHRS, CDR2 YFSETQ. The length of the CDR3 is 13 residues. The V gene end was trimmed by 4 bases and the J gene end by 5 bases; junction bases not matched to a gene: 0. CDR3 in amino acids: CASSLAGTGELFF. Written as DNA, the CDR3 is TGCGCCAGCAGCCTAGCGGGGACCGGGGAGCTGTTTTTT.